What follows describes a single T cell receptor beta chain. This CDR3 is 16 amino acids long. Germline V gives CDR1 MNHEY, CDR2 SVGAGI. V lost 0 bases to trimming and J lost 0 bases, with 12 bases between them. Reverse transcription of roughly 0.45 to 1 ug RNA was carried out with random hexamers. Via MiXCR, TCRdb re-called the immunoSEQ multiplex PCR reads, giving one row per CDR3 protein. The sample records about 110,000 distinct CDR3 sequences, 90% to 98% being singletons. This specimen comes from a study of CD8 T cells in Susac syndrome. Sequenced: CD4+ T cells from PBMCs. The V gene is TRBV6-5, the J gene TRBJ2-7; TRBD1 is a possible D gene (5 bases). This receptor was identified in a human donor in good health. CDR3 DNA sequence: TGTGCCAGCAGTTACTCGCCCCAGGGTAACTCCTACGAGCAGTACTTC. The encoded protein is CASSYSPQGNSYEQYF.